The text below deals with one T cell receptor (beta chain). Germline CDR1 SGHTA, CDR2 FQGTGA. Losses at the gene ends were 4 bases for V and 5 bases for J; bases not matched to a gene: 8. The CDR3 has 17 residues. The sample is drawn from a study of T cells in Graves' hyperthyroidism and ophthalmopathy. Amplification of TCR beta CDR3 regions was performed using RNA transcripts as template. The HTBI primer set was used in a first-round RT-PCR of the TCR CDR3. TCRdb processed the multiplex PCR reads anew with MiXCR; each CDR3 protein has one entry. The sample includes approximately 34,000 distinct CDR3 sequences, around 52% seen only once; the top ten take 25%.

The sample comprised blood. V is TRBV7-3 and J is TRBJ2-5; 15 bases are shared with TRBD2. The origin of this receptor is a woman aged 40 to 50 with Graves' ophthalmopathy. The chain's CDR3 is CASSSGLAGGRMETQYF. The CDR3 DNA reads as TGTGCCAGCAGCTCCGGACTAGCGGGGGGGCGGATGGAGACCCAGTACTTC.